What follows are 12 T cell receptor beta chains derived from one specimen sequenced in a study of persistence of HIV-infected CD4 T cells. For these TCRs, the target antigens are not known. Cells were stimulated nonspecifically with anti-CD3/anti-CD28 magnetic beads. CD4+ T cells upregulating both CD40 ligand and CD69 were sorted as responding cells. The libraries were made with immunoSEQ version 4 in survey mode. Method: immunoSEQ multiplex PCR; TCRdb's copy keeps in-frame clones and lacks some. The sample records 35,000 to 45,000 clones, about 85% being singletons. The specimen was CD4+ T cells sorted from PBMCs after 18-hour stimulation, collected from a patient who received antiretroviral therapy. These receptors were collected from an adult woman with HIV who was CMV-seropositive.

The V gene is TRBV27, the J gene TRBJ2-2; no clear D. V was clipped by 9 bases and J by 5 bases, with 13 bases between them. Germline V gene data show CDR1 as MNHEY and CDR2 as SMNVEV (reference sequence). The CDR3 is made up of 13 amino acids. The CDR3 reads CASSRFPTGELFF. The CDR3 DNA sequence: TGTGCCAGTTCTAGATTTCCTACCGGGGAGCTGTTTTTT.

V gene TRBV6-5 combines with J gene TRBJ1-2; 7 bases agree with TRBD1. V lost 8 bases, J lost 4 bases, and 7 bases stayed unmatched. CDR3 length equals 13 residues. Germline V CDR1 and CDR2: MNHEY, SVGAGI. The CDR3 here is CASGPGTVYGYTF. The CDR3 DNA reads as TGTGCCAGCGGCCCCGGGACAGTCTATGGCTACACCTTC.

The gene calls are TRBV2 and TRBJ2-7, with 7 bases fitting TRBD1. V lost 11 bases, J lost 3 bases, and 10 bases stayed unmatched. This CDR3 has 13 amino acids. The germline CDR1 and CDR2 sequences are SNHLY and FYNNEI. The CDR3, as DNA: TGTGCCGGTAGGGGGCTCATTGGCTACGAGCAGTACTTC. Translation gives CAGRGLIGYEQYF.

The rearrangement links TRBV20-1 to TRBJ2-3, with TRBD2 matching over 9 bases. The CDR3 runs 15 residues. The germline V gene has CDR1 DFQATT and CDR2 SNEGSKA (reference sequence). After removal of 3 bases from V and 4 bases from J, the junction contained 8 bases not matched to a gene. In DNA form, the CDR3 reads TGCAGTGCTAGTAGATCGGCTAGCGGGGCAGATACGCAGTATTTT. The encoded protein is CSASRSASGADTQYF.

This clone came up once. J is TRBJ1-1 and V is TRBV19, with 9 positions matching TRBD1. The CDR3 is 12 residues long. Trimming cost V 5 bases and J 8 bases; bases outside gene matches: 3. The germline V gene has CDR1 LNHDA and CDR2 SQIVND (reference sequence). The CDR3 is CASSWGQGEAFF. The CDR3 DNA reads TGTGCCAGTAGTTGGGGACAGGGAGAAGCTTTCTTT.

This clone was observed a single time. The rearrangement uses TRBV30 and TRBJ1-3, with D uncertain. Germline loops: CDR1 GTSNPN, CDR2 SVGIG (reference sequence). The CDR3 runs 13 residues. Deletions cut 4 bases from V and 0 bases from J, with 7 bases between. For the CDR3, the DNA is TGTGCCTGGATCTTAGGCTCTGGAAACACCATATATTTT. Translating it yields CAWILGSGNTIYF.

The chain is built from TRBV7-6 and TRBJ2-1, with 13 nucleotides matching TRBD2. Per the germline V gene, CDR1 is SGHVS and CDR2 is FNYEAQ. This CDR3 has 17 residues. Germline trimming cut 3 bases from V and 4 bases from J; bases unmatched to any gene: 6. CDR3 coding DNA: TGTGCCAGCAGCTTTCCCGGACTAGCGGGGGAGTACAATGAGCAGTTCTTC. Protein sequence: CASSFPGLAGEYNEQFF.

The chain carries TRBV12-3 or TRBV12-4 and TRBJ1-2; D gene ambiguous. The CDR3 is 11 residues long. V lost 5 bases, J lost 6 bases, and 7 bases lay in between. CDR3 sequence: CASSLRNGYTF. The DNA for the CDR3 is TGTGCCAGCAGTCTCAGAAATGGCTACACCTTC.

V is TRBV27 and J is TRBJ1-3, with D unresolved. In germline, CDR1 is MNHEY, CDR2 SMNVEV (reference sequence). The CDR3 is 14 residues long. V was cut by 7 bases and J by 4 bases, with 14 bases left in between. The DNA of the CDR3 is TGTGCCAGCAAAGTCTCGGTGGCGGGAAACACCATATATTTT. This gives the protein CASKVSVAGNTIYF.

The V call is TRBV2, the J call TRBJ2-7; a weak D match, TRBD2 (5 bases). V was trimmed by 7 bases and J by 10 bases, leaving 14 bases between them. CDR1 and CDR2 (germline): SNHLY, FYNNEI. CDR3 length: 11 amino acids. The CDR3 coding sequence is TGTGCCAGCACGGTAGAGGGTATTCAGTACGTC. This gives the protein CASTVEGIQYV.

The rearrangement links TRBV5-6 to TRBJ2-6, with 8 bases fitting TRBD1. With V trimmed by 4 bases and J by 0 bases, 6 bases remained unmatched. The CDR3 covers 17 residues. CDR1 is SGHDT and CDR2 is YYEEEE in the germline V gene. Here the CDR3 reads CASSRTGLRSGANVLTF. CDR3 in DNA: TGTGCCAGCAGCCGGACAGGGCTTCGCTCTGGGGCCAACGTCCTGACTTTC.

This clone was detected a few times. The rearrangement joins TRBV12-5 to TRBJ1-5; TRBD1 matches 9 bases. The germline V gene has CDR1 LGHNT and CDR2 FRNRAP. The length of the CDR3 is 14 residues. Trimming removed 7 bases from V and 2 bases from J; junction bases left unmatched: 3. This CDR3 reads CASVRDRGNQPQHF. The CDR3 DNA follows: TGTGCTAGTGTCCGGGACAGGGGCAATCAGCCCCAGCATTTT.